A single sample is the source of the 8 T cell receptor beta chains below, sequenced in a study of cytomegalovirus exposure and HLA in healthy donors. Primers included in the PCR were 60 Vbeta and 13 Jbeta primers. The protocol was immunoSEQ multiplex PCR, while the TCRdb copy is restricted to in-frame clones and leaves out a portion. The table has fewer than 150,000 clones, over 65% seen once. The sample comprised PBMCs. The receptor set was obtained from a man over 45 in good health and CMV-seronegative.

This chain connects TRBV6-1 to TRBJ2-7; the match to TRBD1 covers 8 bases. Unmatched junction bases numbered 3, after V lost 6 bases and J lost 2 bases. This CDR3 region has 13 residues. Germline CDR1 MNHNS, CDR2 SASEGT. This CDR3 reads CASRGQGTYEQYF. Here the CDR3 DNA reads TGTGCCAGCAGAGGACAGGGAACCTACGAGCAGTACTTC.

The rearrangement uses TRBV28 and TRBJ2-7; no definite D call. Germline CDR1 reads MDHEN; CDR2 reads SYDVKM. V gave up 1 base and J gave up 4 bases, with 8 bases separating them. The CDR3 runs to 13 residues. CDR3 sequence reads: CASSLYEKYEQYF. Written as DNA, the CDR3 is TGTGCCAGCAGTTTATATGAGAAATACGAGCAGTACTTC.

This clone was detected only a few times. V is TRBV19 and J is TRBJ1-5, with TRBD1 matching over 12 bases. The CDR3 has 21 amino acids. Trimming cost V 5 bases and J 2 bases; bases outside gene matches: 19. The germline gives CDR1 LNHDA, CDR2 SQIVND (reference sequence). The DNA of the CDR3 is TGTGCCAGTAGTGGTCAGTTCCCGGGGGACAGGGGGCGCGGCGGCAATCAGCCCCAGCATTTT. This gives the protein CASSGQFPGDRGRGGNQPQHF. The variable domain in full, completed from reference TRBV19 and TRBJ1-5, reads DGGITQSPKYLFRKEGQNVTLSCEQNLNHDAMYWYRQDPGQGLRLIYYSQIVNDFQKGDIAEGYSVSREKKESFPLTVTSAQKNPTAFYLCASSGQFPGDRGRGGNQPQHFGDGTRLSIL.

The J gene is TRBJ2-2, the V gene TRBV19; D is perhaps TRBD2 (6 bases). The CDR3 extends over 15 amino acids. Germline V CDR1 and CDR2: LNHDA, SQIVND (reference sequence). V lost 4 bases, J lost 5 bases, and 14 bases lay in between. CDR3 in amino acids: CASSKTGLDTGELFF. The CDR3 DNA reads TGTGCCAGTAGTAAAACGGGACTGGATACCGGGGAGCTGTTTTTT.

This clone was observed a few times. DNA of the CDR3: TGTGCCAGCAGAGACCTTTCGACAGGGGGCCATGGCTACACCTTC. Translated: CASRDLSTGGHGYTF. The V and J genes are TRBV6-1 and TRBJ1-2; 10 bases align to TRBD1. The CDR3 extends over 15 amino acids. Germline values: CDR1 MNHNS, CDR2 SASEGT. The ends lost 6 bases at V and 6 bases at J; junction bases unmatched: 10.

The rearrangement links TRBV27 to TRBJ2-1, with 13 bases fitting TRBD2. Germline trimming cut 6 bases from V and 6 bases from J; bases unmatched to any gene: 11. The germline CDR1 and CDR2 sequences are MNHEY and SMNVEV (reference sequence). The CDR3 totals 17 residues. CDR3 region: CASSSWTSGSKGNEQFF. The CDR3 coding sequence is TGTGCCAGCAGCTCCTGGACTAGCGGGAGTAAGGGCAATGAGCAGTTCTTC.

V and J are TRBV19 and TRBJ1-5, with D unclear. CDR1 LNHDA and CDR2 SQIVND come from the germline V gene (reference sequence). V gave up 5 bases and J gave up 2 bases, with 7 bases separating them. The CDR3 length is 13 residues. In nucleotides, the CDR3 is TGTGCCAGTAGTCGTGAGGGCAATCAGCCCCAGCATTTT. Its translation is CASSREGNQPQHF.

V and J are TRBV10-3 and TRBJ1-2, with 7 bases matching TRBD1. The germline CDR1 and CDR2 sequences are ENHRY and SYGVKD. Germline trimming cut 0 bases from V and 0 bases from J; bases unmatched to any gene: 7. The CDR3 is 17 amino acids. CDR3 sequence reads: CAISESYSGQSNYGYTF. The CDR3 nucleotides read TGTGCCATCAGTGAGTCATACTCGGGACAGTCTAACTATGGCTACACCTTC.